This T cell receptor beta chain was captured in a study of regulatory T cells in long-lasting Graves disease. Described time point: newly diagnosed GD, antithyroid drugs for less than 3 months. Scientists built the TCR library using RNA that was extracted from PBMCs. Arm-PCR of CDR3 regions and iRepertoire HTBI primers were the basis on which TCR beta libraries were built. TCRdb reprocessed the multiplex PCR reads via MiXCR and lists one record per CDR3 protein. The data contain some 410,000 distinct CDR3 sequences, about 15% of them singletons. The CDR3 spans 14 residues. V was clipped by 4 bases and J by 0 bases, with 10 bases between them. From germline, CDR1 is SGHDT and CDR2 YYEEEE. This clonotype was observed many times. These sequences were also reported in another study, on T cells in Graves' hyperthyroidism and ophthalmopathy.

The material was peripheral blood mononuclear cells (PBMCs), obtained at new diagnosis, from a patient treated with antithyroid drugs. The V gene is TRBV5-6, the J gene TRBJ1-2; D gene uncertain. The TCR sequence derives from a woman under 40 with Graves disease. CDR3 nucleotides: TGTGCCAGCAGCCCAAGATTAGCTAACTATGGCTACACCTTC. This sequence encodes CASSPRLANYGYTF.